This T cell receptor (beta chain) emerged from a study of blood T cell repertoires in COVID-19. The study assigned cohorts using participant-reported clinical history. V was trimmed by 3 bases and J by 0 bases, leaving 13 bases between them. The CDR3 has 16 amino acids. The germline CDR1 and CDR2 sequences are SGHTS and YDEGEE. Some clones are missing from TCRdb's copy, which holds only in-frame ones; the method was immunoSEQ multiplex PCR. Of some 220,000 clones in the sample, 86% were seen once. Specimen: PBMCs or T cells enriched from blood (not recorded which). This receptor was obtained from a woman between 40 and 55 years old with acute COVID-19. This sequence joins TRBV5-8 and TRBJ1-3; D ambiguous. CDR3 in amino acids: CASSSRTGSSGNTIYF. As DNA, the CDR3 is TGTGCCAGCAGCTCAAGGACCGGGAGCTCTGGAAACACCATATATTTT.